This T cell receptor (beta chain) appears in the sequencing data of a study of post-analysis software for immune sequencing data (dated by TCRdb to the mid-2010s). For context, the study as a whole: Disease courses on record covered relapsing-remitting, secondary progressive and progressive-relapsing multiple sclerosis, though some patients had no subtype annotation. Patient repertoires were compared against around twelve previously published healthy control repertoires from donors aged roughly 6 to 25 years. A subset of samples was prepared in parallel using single-end sample barcoding, then pooled and co-amplified after Illumina adapter ligation.

Results and caveats for the whole study, not just this receptor: Significantly lower normalized Chao1 diversity was found in multiple sclerosis patients than in controls, suggesting substantial peripheral T-cell clonal expansion. The multiple sclerosis patient group was slightly younger than the control group. Patients showed significantly higher frequencies than controls for about 5 TRBV segments, among them TRBV5-6, TRBV5-1 and TRBV20-1. Direct clustering with F measure showed strong co-clustering of samples prepared in the same batch, prompting a batch-effect correction.

The germline V gene supplies CDR1 MGHRA and CDR2 YSYEKL. The CDR3 has 17 amino acids, counting the end cysteine and phenylalanine. Only CDR3 DNA is held: 51 bases, read in frame from base 1. On this clonotype: What this receptor recognizes is not known. A junction boundary mismatches the germline segment, possibly from a read error.

TCR beta repertoires were profiled from peripheral blood of about a dozen young patients with multiple sclerosis to demonstrate the VDJtools post-analysis software. Multiple sclerosis patients were children and adolescents aged about 6 to 16 years. The method was PCR. The sequencer was an Illumina HiSeq 2500. To reduce PCR and sequencing biases, unique molecular identifiers were built into the TCR beta cDNA libraries. Every 1 to 10 million input T cells yielded 500,000 or so cDNA molecules, meaning each molecule approximated one T cell. The patient libraries were prepared and sequenced using the same protocol as the earlier healthy control dataset. Samples belonging to the same batch were prepared together, multiplexed and sequenced on a shared HiSeq lane. On the authors' methods: Raw barcoded reads were processed with MIGEC, and single-read molecular identifier groups were discarded before consensus assembly and CDR3 extraction. Clonotype tables were post-analysed with VDJtools, normalizing diversity by down-sampling all datasets to the smallest sample size. To correct batch-related cross-sample contamination, repertoire overlap clustering matched CDR3 amino acid sequences but not nucleotide sequences. TCRdb reworked the public reads: Q25 trimming with fastp, MiXCR clone assembly, productive beta chains retained. Every CDR3 protein is listed once, alongside the most common genes and DNA of its rows. In this record, the V and J calls reflect TCRdb's handling and not the investigators' own analysis. The sample table holds roughly 600,000 distinct CDR3 sequences, of which roughly 45% were seen once. Of the sample, under 2% is held by the ten largest clones.

This receptor was identified in a girl aged 5-17 years with multiple sclerosis. The rearrangement joined TRBV4-1 to TRBJ1-4; 10 junctional bases match TRBD1. The sample was blood. The CDR3 protein: CASGQSDRGRINEKLFF. The DNA is TGCGCCAGCGGCCAAAGCGACAGGGGGCGCATTAATGAAAAACTGTTTTTT.